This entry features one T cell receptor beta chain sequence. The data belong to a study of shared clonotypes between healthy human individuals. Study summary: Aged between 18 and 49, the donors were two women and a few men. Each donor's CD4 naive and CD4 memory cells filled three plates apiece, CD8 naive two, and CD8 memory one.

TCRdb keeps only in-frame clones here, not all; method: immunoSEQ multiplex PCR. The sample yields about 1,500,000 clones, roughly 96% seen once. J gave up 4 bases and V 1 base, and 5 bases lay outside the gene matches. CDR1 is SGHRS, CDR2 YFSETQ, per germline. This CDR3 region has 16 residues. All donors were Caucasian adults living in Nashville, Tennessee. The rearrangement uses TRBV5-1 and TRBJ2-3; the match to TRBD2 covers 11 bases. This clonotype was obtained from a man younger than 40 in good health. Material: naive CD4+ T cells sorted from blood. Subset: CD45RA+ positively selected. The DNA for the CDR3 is TGCGCCAGCAGCTTGTTGGGTAGCGGGAGGGCAGATACGCAGTATTTT. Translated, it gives CASSLLGSGRADTQYF.